Each of the 9 T cell receptor beta chains below was sequenced from the same sample in a study of blood T cell repertoires in COVID-19. Sequenced by immunoSEQ multiplex PCR; TCRdb stores in-frame clones only, minus some. The table records 95,000 to 150,000 clones, over 70% of them present only once. The sequenced sample consisted of peripheral blood. The receptor source for this set is a man in his 70s with acute or convalescent COVID-19.

This clone was seen a single time. The genes are TRBV3-1 (or the pseudogene TRBV3-2) and TRBJ2-7; the D gene is possibly TRBD1 (5 bases). The germline V and J ends were trimmed by 1 base and 2 bases, with 9 bases remaining between them. Germline V lookup: CDR1 LGHDT, CDR2 YNNKEL (reference sequence). The CDR3 runs 14 residues. CDR3 loop: CASSQGAGTYEQYF. The CDR3, as DNA: TGTGCCAGCAGCCAAGGGGCAGGGACCTACGAGCAGTACTTC.

This rearrangement joins TRBV5-1 to TRBJ2-5, with 9 nucleotides matching TRBD1. J was trimmed by 7 bases and V by 0 bases; bases with no gene match: 7. The CDR3 is 15 residues long. CDR1 and CDR2 (germline): SGHRS, YFSETQ. Written as DNA, the CDR3 is TGCGCCAGCAGCTTGGACACAGGGGGCCCGCGGACCCAGTACTTC. It specifies CASSLDTGGPRTQYF.

The chain uses TRBV11-3 and TRBJ2-7; 9 bases align to TRBD1. CDR1 and CDR2 from the germline V gene are SGHNT and YENEEA. V lost 5 bases, J lost 3 bases, and 11 bases stayed unmatched. The CDR3 contains 16 residues. CDR3 DNA: TGTGCCAGCAGCCCGGGGACAGGGACCGGGGACTACGAGCAGTACTTC. Its protein is CASSPGTGTGDYEQYF.

This clone was picked up a small number of times. The rearrangement uses TRBV11-2 and TRBJ1-4; D might be TRBD1 (5 bases). CDR1 is SGHAT, CDR2 FQNNGV, per germline. The length of the CDR3 is 15 residues. V lost 5 bases and J 3 bases, leaving 13 bases between the germline ends. The CDR3 loop reads CASSPPHRPNEKLFF. CDR3 DNA sequence: TGTGCCAGCAGCCCCCCGCACAGGCCTAATGAAAAACTGTTTTTT. The whole variable domain, filled in from reference TRBV11-2 and TRBJ1-4, reads EAGVAQSPRYKIIEKRQSVAFWCNPISGHATLYWYQQILGQGPKLLIQFQNNGVVDDSQLPKDRFSAERLKGVDSTLKIQPAKLEDSAVYLCASSPPHRPNEKLFFGSGTQLSVL.

J is TRBJ1-3 and V is TRBV19, with D maybe TRBD1 (5 bases). The germline gives CDR1 LNHDA, CDR2 SQIVND (reference sequence). V dropped 7 bases and J dropped 7 bases, with 14 bases sitting between them. CDR3 length equals 13 residues. CDR3 nucleotide sequence: TGTGCCAGTACGGGGGTGGGTCGGAACACCATATATTTT. This translates into CASTGVGRNTIYF. Supplemented by reference TRBV19 and TRBJ1-3, the full variable domain reads DGGITQSPKYLFRKEGQNVTLSCEQNLNHDAMYWYRQDPGQGLRLIYYSQIVNDFQKGDIAEGYSVSREKKESFPLTVTSAQKNPTAFYLCASTGVGRNTIYFGEGSWLTVV.

This clone has a single count. The chain employs TRBV2 and TRBJ1-5, with D perhaps TRBD1 (5 bases). Trimming stripped 5 bases from V and 4 bases from J, with 21 bases between. Germline V gene data show CDR1 as SNHLY and CDR2 as FYNNEI. This CDR3 comprises 17 residues. The CDR3 loop is CASSSTRTGGNNQPQHF. The DNA for the CDR3 is TGTGCCAGCAGTTCTACACGGACGGGGGGAAATAATCAGCCCCAGCATTTT.

This clone appeared once. The CDR3 DNA reads as TGTGCCAGCAGCTTAGGGAGACTAGCGGGGGGGCTCGATACGCAGTATTTT. Its translation: CASSLGRLAGGLDTQYF. The rearrangement uses TRBV7-8 and TRBJ2-3, with 14 bases identical to TRBD2. The CDR3 length is 17 residues. After removal of 1 base from V and 6 bases from J, the junction contained 6 bases not matched to a gene. CDR1 SGHVS and CDR2 FQNEAQ come from the germline V gene.

This sequence joins TRBV5-6 and TRBJ1-6; the match to TRBD1 covers 7 bases. Germline V CDR1 and CDR2: SGHDT, YYEEEE. The CDR3 spans 15 residues. Trimming took 4 bases from V and 8 from J; bases not matched to a gene: 9. The CDR3 bases are TGTGCCAGCAGCGACCTGACAGGGAACCATTCACCCCTCCACTTT. The encoded protein is CASSDLTGNHSPLHF.

The genes are TRBV18 and TRBJ2-5; 7 bases fit TRBD1. The CDR3 extends over 15 amino acids. V was pared by 1 base and J by 5 bases, with 7 bases of the junction left unmatched. The V gene's germline CDR1 is KGHSH and CDR2 LQKENI. The CDR3 here is CASSPLMTGLETQYF. CDR3 nucleotides: TGTGCCAGCTCACCACTTATGACAGGGCTGGAGACCCAGTACTTC.